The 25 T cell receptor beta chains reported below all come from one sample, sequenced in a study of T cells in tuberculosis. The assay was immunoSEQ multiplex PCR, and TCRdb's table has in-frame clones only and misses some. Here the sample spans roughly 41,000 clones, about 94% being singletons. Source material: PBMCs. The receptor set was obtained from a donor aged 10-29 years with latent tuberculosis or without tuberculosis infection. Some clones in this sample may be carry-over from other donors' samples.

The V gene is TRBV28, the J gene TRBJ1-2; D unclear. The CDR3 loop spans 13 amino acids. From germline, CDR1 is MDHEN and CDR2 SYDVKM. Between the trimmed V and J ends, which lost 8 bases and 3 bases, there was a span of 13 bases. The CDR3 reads CASHLKADYGYTF. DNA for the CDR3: TGTGCCAGCCACCTTAAGGCGGACTATGGCTACACCTTC.

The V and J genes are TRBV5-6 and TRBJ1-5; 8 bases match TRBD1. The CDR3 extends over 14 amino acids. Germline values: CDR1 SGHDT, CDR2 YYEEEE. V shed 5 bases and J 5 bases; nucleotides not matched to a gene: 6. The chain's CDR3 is CASSKDREDQPQHF. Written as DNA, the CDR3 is TGTGCCAGCAGTAAGGACAGGGAGGATCAGCCCCAGCATTTT.

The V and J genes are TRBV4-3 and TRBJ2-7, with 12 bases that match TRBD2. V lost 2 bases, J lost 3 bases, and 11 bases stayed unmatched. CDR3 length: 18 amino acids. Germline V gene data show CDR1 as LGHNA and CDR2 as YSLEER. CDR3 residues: CASSQPISSGGESYEQYV. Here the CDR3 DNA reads TGCGCCAGCAGCCAACCTATTTCTAGCGGGGGGGAGAGCTACGAGCAGTACGTC.

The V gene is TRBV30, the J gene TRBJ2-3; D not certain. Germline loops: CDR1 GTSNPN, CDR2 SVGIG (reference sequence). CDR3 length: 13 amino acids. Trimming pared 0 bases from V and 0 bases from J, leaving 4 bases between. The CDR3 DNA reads TGTGCCTGGAGTGTTTCTAGCACAGATACGCAGTATTTT. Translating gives CAWSVSSTDTQYF.

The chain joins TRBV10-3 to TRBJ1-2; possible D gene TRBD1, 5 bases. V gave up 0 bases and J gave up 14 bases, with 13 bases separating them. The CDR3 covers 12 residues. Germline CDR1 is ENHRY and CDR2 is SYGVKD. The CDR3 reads CAISESGRADTF. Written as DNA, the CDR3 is TGTGCCATCAGTGAGTCCGGCAGGGCTGATACCTTC.

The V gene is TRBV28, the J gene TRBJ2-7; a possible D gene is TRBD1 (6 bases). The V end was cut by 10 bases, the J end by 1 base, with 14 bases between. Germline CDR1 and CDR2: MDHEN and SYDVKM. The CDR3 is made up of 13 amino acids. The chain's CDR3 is CATTRDNSYEQYF. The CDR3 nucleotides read TGTGCCACCACCCGGGACAATTCCTACGAGCAGTACTTC.

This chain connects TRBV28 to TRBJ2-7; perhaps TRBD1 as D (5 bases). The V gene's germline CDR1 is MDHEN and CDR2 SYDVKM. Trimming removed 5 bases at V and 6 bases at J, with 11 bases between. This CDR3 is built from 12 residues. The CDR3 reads CASSPPRGEQYV. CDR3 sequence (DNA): TGTGCCAGCAGTCCACCTAGGGGCGAGCAGTACGTC.

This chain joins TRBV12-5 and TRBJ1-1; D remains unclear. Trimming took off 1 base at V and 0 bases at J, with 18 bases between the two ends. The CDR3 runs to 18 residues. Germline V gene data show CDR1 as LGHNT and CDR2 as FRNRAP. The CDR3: CASGLDRERRVMNTEAFF. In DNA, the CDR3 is TGTGCTAGTGGTTTGGACCGGGAGAGGCGGGTTATGAACACTGAAGCTTTCTTT.

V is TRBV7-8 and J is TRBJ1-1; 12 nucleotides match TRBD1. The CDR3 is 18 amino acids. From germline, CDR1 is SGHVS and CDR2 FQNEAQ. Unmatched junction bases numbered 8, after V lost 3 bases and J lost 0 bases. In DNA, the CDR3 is TGTGCCAGCAGCTTGACCCCGGGACAGGGGGCCGTGAACACTGAAGCTTTCTTT. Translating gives CASSLTPGQGAVNTEAFF.

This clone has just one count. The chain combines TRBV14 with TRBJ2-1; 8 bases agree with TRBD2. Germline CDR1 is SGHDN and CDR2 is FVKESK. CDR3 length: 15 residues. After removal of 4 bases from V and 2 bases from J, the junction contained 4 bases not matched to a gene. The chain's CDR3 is CASSRGGLAYNEQFF. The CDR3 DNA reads TGTGCCAGCAGCCGCGGGGGGCTTGCCTACAATGAGCAGTTCTTC. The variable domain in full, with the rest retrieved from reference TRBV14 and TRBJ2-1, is EAGVTQFPSHSVIEKGQTVTLRCDPISGHDNLYWYRRVMGKEIKFLLHFVKESKQDESGMPNNRFLAERTGGTYSTLKVQPAELEDSGVYFCASSRGGLAYNEQFFGPGTRLTVL.

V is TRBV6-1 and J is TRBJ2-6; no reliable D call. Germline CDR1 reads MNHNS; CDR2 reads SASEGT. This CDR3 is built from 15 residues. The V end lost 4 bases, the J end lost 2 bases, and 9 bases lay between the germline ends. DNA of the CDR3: TGTGCCAGCAGTGGTGATACTACTGGGGCCAACGTCCTGACTTTC. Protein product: CASSGDTTGANVLTF.

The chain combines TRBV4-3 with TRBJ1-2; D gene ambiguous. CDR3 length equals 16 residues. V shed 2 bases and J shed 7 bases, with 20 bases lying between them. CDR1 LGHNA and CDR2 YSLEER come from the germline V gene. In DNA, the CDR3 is TGCGCCAGCAGCCAATTGCGACTCGAAAATGGGTCTGGCTACACCTTC. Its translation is CASSQLRLENGSGYTF.

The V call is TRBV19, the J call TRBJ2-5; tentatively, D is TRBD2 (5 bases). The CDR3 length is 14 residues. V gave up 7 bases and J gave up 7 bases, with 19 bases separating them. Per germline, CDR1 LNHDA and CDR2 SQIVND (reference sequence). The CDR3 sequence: CASNGGVGVRTQYF. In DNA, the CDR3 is TGTGCCAGTAACGGCGGAGTGGGAGTACGGACCCAGTACTTC.

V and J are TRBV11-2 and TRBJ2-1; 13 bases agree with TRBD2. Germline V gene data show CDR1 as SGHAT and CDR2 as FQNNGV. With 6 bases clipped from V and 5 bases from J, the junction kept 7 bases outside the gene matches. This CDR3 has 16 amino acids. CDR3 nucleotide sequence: TGTGCCAGCAGACCTACTAGCGGGGGGGCCCACAATGAGCAGTTCTTC. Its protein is CASRPTSGGAHNEQFF.

The CDR3 nucleotides are TGTGCCACCAGCAGAGATCCAGCGTTTAATGAAAAACTGTTTTTT. Its protein is CATSRDPAFNEKLFF. The rearrangement uses TRBV15 and TRBJ1-4; D is unclear. This CDR3 region has 15 residues. Germline V lookup: CDR1 LNHNV, CDR2 YYDKDF (reference sequence). Trimming shortened V by 0 bases and J by 4 bases, and 9 bases separated the two germline ends. The full variable domain, with the rest looked up from reference TRBV15 and TRBJ1-4, is DAMVIQNPRYQVTQFGKPVTLSCSQTLNHNVMYWYQQKSSQAPKLLFHYYDKDFNNEADTPDNFQSRRPNTSFCFLDIRSPGLGDTAMYLCATSRDPAFNEKLFFGSGTQLSVL.

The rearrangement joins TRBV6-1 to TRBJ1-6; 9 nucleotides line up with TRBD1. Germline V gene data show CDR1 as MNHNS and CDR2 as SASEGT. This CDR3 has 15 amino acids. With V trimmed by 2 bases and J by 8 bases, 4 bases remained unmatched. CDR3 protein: CASSEKGTGYSPLHF. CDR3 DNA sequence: TGTGCCAGCAGTGAAAAAGGGACAGGGTATTCACCCCTCCACTTT.

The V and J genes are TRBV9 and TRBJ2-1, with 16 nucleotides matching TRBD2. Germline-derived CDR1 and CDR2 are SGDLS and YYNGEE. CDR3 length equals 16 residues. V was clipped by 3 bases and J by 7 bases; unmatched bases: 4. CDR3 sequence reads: CASSEGLAGGRNEQFF. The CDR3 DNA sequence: TGTGCCAGCAGCGAGGGACTAGCGGGGGGGCGGAATGAGCAGTTCTTC.

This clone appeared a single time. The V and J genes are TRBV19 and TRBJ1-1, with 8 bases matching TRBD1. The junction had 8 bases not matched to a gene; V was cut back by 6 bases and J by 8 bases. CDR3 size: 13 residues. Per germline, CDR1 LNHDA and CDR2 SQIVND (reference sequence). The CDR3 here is CASRRQGSSEAFF. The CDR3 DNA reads TGTGCCAGTAGACGACAGGGGAGTTCCGAAGCTTTCTTT. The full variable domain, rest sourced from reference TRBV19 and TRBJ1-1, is DGGITQSPKYLFRKEGQNVTLSCEQNLNHDAMYWYRQDPGQGLRLIYYSQIVNDFQKGDIAEGYSVSREKKESFPLTVTSAQKNPTAFYLCASRRQGSSEAFFGQGTRLTVV.

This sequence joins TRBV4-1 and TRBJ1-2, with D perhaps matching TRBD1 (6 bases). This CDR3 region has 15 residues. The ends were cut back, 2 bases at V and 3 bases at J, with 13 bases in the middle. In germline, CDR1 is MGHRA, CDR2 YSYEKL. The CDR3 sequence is CASSQPAGEYYGYTF. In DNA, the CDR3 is TGCGCCAGCAGCCAACCCGCAGGGGAATACTATGGCTACACCTTC.

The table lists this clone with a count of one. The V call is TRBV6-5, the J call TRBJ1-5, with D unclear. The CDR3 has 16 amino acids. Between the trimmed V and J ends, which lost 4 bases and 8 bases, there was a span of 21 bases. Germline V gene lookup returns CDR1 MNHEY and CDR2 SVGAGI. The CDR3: CASSSTFRVGSEPQHF. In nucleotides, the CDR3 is TGTGCCAGCAGTTCCACTTTCCGGGTGGGTTCTGAGCCCCAGCATTTT.

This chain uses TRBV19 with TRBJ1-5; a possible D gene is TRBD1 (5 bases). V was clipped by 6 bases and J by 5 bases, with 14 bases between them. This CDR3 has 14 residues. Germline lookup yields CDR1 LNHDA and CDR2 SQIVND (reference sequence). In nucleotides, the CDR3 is TGTGCCAGTAGGTTCCCGGGGGAGTATCAGCCCCAGCATTTT. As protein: CASRFPGEYQPQHF.

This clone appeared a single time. The CDR3 is CASSLVGGTELYGYTF. CDR3 bases: TGTGCCAGCAGCTTAGTCGGCGGGACAGAACTCTATGGCTACACCTTC. The chain links TRBV7-2 to TRBJ1-2; 7 bases agree with TRBD1. V gave up 1 base and J gave up 4 bases; unmatched junction bases: 9. CDR3 length equals 16 residues. The V gene's germline CDR1 is SGHTA and CDR2 FQGNSA.

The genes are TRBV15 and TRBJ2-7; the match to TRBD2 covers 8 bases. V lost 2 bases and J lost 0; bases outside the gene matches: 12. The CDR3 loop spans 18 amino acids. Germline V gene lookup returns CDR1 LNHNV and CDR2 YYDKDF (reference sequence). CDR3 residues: CATSRRAKLAVHSYEQYF. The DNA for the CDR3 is TGTGCCACCAGCAGACGGGCCAAACTAGCGGTTCACTCCTACGAGCAGTACTTC.

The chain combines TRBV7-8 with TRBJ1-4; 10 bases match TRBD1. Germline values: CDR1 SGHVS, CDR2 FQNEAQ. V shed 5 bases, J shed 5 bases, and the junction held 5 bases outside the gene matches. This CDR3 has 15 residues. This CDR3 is CASSPRTGGNEKLFF. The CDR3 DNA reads TGTGCCAGCAGCCCGCGGACAGGGGGGAATGAAAAACTGTTTTTT. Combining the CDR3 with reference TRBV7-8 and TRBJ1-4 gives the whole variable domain GAGVSQSPRYKVAKRGQDVALRCDPISGHVSLFWYQQALGQGPEFLTYFQNEAQLDKSGLPSDRFFAERPEGSVSTLKIQRTQQEDSAVYLCASSPRTGGNEKLFFGSGTQLSVL.

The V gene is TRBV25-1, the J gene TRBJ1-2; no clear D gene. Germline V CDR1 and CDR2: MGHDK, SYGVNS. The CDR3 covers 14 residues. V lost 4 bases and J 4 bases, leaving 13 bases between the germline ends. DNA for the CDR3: TGTGCCAGCAGTGGTTTCGGGATTCTCTATGGCTACACCTTC. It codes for CASSGFGILYGYTF.